The T cell receptor beta chain under discussion was sequenced for a study of T cell responses to AZD1222 COVID-19 vaccine. The table came from immunoSEQ multiplex PCR; TCRdb's copy has only in-frame clones and leaves some out. The table has around 130,000 clones, around 87% seen once; the top ten hold approximately 1.5%. Germline CDR1 SGHAT, CDR2 FQDESV (reference sequence). The CDR3 is made up of 16 amino acids. Unmatched junction bases numbered 8, after V lost 2 bases and J lost 1 base. The clonotype originates from an adult in good health. J is TRBJ2-7 and V is TRBV11-1, with TRBD1 matching over 7 bases. The sample consisted of peripheral blood, taken on day 0 of AZD1222 vaccination. The CDR3 loop reads CASSLLTGTASYEQYF. The CDR3, as DNA: TGTGCCAGCAGCTTACTGACCGGGACAGCATCCTACGAGCAGTACTTC.